The clone carrying this T cell receptor beta chain was found a few times. The antigen is not known. This sample is drawn from a study of cytotoxic CD8 clonotypes in ibrutinib-treated CLL. Regarding the study as a whole: Patients showed higher baseline clonality than age-matched healthy donors, and it tracked circulating CD8+ T-cell counts.

The repertoire was sequenced with immunoSEQ multiplex PCR; TCRdb's copy has only in-frame clones and lacks some. Among around 30,000 clones listed, approximately 57% were seen once. Deletions cut 2 bases from V and 2 bases from J, with 10 bases between. The CDR3 has 15 amino acids. Germline CDR1 reads SNHLY; CDR2 reads FYNNEI. This sequence was found in a human donor with chronic lymphocytic leukemia. Specimen: PBMCs, collected before ibrutinib treatment. The J gene is TRBJ1-5, the V gene TRBV2; D remains unclear. The CDR3: CASSEFGYGNQPQHF. The DNA of the CDR3 is TGTGCCAGCAGTGAATTTGGGTACGGCAATCAGCCCCAGCATTTT.